These 9 T cell receptor beta chains were sequenced from one sample in a study of monozygotic twins with inflammatory bowel disease. TCRdb re-called the 5' RACE reads and gives one entry per CDR3 protein, without DNA. The clone table shows approximately 300,000 distinct CDR3 sequences, with the ten largest holding roughly 5.2%. The material sequenced was blood. Receptors originate from a human donor with ulcerative colitis or Crohn's disease, or a healthy co-twin of an affected twin (not recorded which).

V and J are TRBV5-4 and TRBJ1-1; TCRdb gives TRBD1 as the D gene, but with no DNA this cannot be confirmed. The CDR3 is 16 amino acids. Germline V lookup: CDR1 SGHNT, CDR2 YYREEE (reference sequence). This CDR3 is CASSWSRGRGNTEAFF. Full variable domain (rest looked up from reference TRBV5-4 and TRBJ1-1): ETGVTQSPTHLIKTRGQQVTLRCSSQSGHNTVSWYQQALGQGPQFIFQYYREEENGRGNFPPRFSGLQFPNYSSELNVNALELDDSALYLCASSWSRGRGNTEAFFGQGTRLTVV.

The CDR3 protein is CASSRTSGGSQDTQYF. The rearrangement joins TRBV12-3 or TRBV12-4 to TRBJ2-3; TCRdb reports TRBD2, a call that lacks DNA to check it against. The CDR3 extends over 16 amino acids.

The V call is TRBV6-1, the J call TRBJ2-1; TCRdb lists TRBD2, though no DNA is available to test this call. This CDR3 spans 15 amino acids. Germline values: CDR1 MNHNS, CDR2 SASEGT. The CDR3 here is CASSELAGSYNEQFF.

V usage is TRBV28 and J usage is TRBJ2-7; absent DNA, TCRdb's TRBD2 call cannot be checked. The CDR3 has 14 amino acids. The germline V gene has CDR1 MDHEN and CDR2 SYDVKM. The CDR3 spells CASRDSGGTCEQYF.

This rearrangement joins TRBV5-1 to TRBJ2-6. Looked up from germline, CDR1 is SGHRS and CDR2 is YFSETQ. The CDR3 spans 15 residues. The CDR3 loop reads CASSLKQSEANVLTF.

This CDR3 is CASSFFQGHTATDTQYF. The chain recombines TRBV5-1 with TRBJ2-3; the TCRdb call, TRBD1, lacks DNA for checking. This CDR3 is built from 17 residues. Germline CDR1 reads SGHRS; CDR2 reads YFSETQ.

The chain couples TRBV28 to TRBJ2-7; TCRdb reports TRBD1, a call that lacks DNA to check it against. This CDR3 region has 14 residues. The germline gives CDR1 MDHEN, CDR2 SYDVKM. Here the CDR3 reads CASSSLGVNYEQYF.

The chain couples TRBV4-2 to TRBJ1-3. Germline V gene data show CDR1 as LGHNA and CDR2 as YNFKEQ. The CDR3 has 15 amino acids. The CDR3 here is CASSQGSGSGNTIYF.

J is TRBJ2-1 and V is TRBV5-4. Germline V lookup: CDR1 SGHNT, CDR2 YYREEE (reference sequence). The CDR3 has 15 amino acids. The CDR3: CASSLDRISYNEQFF.